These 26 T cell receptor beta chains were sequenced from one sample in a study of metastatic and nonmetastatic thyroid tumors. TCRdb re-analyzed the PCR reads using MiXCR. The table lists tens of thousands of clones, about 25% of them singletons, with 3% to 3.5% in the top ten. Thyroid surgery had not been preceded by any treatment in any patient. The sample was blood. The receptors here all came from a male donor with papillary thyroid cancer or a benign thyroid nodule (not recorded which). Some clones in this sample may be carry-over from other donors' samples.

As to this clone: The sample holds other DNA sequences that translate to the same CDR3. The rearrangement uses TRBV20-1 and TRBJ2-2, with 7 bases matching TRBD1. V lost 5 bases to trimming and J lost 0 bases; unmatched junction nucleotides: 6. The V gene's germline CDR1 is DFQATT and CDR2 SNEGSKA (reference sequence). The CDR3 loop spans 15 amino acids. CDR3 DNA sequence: TGCAGTGCTCCAAGACAGGGCTCGAACACCGGGGAGCTGTTTTTT. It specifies CSAPRQGSNTGELFF.

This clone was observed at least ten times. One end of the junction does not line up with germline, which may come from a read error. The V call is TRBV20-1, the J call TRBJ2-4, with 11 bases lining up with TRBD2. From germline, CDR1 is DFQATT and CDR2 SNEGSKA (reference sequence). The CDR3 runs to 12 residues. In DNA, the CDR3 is TGCAGTGCTAGGGGACTAGCGGACTTATGGATCTTC. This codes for CSARGLADLWIF.

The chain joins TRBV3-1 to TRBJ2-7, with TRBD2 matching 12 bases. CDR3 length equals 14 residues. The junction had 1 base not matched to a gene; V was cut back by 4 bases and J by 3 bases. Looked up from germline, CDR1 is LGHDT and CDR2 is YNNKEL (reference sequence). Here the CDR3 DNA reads TGTGCCAGCAGCCGACTAGCGGGAGACTACGAGCAGTACTTC. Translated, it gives CASSRLAGDYEQYF.

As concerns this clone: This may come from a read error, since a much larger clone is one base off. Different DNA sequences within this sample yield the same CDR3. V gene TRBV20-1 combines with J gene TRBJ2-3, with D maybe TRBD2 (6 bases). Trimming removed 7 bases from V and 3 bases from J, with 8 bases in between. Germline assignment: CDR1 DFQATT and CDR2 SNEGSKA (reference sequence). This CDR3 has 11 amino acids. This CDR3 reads CSVAGTDTQYF. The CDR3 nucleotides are TGCAGTGTGGCGGGAACAGATACGCAGTATTTT.

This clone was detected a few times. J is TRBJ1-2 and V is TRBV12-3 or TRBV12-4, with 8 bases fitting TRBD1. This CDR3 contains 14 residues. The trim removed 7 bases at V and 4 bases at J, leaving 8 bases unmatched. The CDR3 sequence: CASNKQQGGYGYTF. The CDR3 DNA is TGTGCCAGCAATAAACAACAGGGGGGCTATGGCTACACCTTC.

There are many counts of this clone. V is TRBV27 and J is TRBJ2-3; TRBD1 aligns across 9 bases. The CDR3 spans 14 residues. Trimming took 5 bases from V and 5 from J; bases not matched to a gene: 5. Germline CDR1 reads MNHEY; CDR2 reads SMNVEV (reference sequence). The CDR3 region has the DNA TGTGCCAGCAGTCCGGGACAGGGACTAGATACGCAGTATTTT. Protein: CASSPGQGLDTQYF.

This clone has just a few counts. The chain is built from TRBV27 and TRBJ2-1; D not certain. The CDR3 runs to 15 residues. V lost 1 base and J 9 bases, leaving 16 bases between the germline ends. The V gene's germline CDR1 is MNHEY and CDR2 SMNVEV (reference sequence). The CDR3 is CASSLFTERTTEQFF. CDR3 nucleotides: TGTGCCAGCAGTTTATTTACGGAACGAACTACTGAGCAGTTCTTC.

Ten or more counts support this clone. CDR3 amino acids: CATSGVRGQPQHF. In DNA form, the CDR3 reads TGTGCCACCAGTGGAGTGAGGGGTCAGCCCCAGCATTTT. The chain combines TRBV24-1 with TRBJ1-5, with D tentatively TRBD1 (5 bases). Between the trimmed V and J ends, which lost 5 bases and 6 bases, there was a span of 10 bases. From germline, CDR1 is KGHDR and CDR2 SFDVKD. There are 13 residues in the CDR3.

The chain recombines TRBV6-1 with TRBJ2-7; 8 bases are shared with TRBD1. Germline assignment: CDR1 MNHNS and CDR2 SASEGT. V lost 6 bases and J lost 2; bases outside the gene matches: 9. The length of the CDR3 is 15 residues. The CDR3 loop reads CASRNPGQATYEQYF. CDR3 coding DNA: TGTGCCAGCAGGAACCCGGGACAGGCCACCTACGAGCAGTACTTC.

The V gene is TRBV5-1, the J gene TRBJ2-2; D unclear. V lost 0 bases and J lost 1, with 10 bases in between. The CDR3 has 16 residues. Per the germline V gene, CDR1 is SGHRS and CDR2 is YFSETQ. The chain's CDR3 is CASSLEPNMNTGELFF. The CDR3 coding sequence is TGCGCCAGCAGCTTGGAGCCAAATATGAACACCGGGGAGCTGTTTTTT. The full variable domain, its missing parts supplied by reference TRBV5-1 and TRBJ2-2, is KAGVTQTPRYLIKTRGQQVTLSCSPISGHRSVSWYQQTPGQGLQFLFEYFSETQRNKGNFPGRFSGRQFSNSRSEMNVSTLELGDSALYLCASSLEPNMNTGELFFGEGSRLTVL.

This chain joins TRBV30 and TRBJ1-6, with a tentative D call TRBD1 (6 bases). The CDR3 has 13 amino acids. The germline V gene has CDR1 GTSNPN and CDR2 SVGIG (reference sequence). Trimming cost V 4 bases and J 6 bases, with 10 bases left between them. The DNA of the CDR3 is TGTGCCTGGACTGGGGGCGCTAATTCACCCCTCCACTTT. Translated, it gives CAWTGGANSPLHF.

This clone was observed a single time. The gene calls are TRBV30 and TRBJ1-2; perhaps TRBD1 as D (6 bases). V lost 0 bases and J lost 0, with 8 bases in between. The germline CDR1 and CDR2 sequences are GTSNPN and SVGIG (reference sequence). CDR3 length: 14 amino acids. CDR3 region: CAWSVQGANYGYTF. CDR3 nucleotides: TGTGCCTGGAGTGTACAGGGTGCTAACTATGGCTACACCTTC.

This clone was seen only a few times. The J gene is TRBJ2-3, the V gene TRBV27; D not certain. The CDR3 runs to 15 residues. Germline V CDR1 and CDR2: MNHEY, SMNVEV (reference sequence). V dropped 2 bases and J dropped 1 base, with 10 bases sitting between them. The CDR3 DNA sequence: TGTGCCAGCAGTTTAGTGGTCACGGGCACAGATACGCAGTATTTT. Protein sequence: CASSLVVTGTDTQYF.

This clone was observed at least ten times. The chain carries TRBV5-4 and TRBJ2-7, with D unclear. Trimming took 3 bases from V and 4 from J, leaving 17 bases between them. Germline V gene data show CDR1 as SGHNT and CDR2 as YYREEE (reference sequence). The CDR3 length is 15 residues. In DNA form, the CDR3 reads TGTGCCAGCAGCTCCCCGACCCTGGGGAATTACGAGCAGTACTTC. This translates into CASSSPTLGNYEQYF.

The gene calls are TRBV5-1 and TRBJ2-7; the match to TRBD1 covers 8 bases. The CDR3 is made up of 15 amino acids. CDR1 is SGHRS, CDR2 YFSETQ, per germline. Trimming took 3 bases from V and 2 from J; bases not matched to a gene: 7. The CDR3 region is CASSSTPGQAYEQYF. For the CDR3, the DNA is TGCGCCAGCAGCTCAACACCGGGACAGGCCTACGAGCAGTACTTC.

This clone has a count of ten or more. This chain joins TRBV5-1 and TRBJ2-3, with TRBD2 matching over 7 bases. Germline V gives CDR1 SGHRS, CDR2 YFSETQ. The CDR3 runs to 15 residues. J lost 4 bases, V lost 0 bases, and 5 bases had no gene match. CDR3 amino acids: CASSLGTRVSDTQYF. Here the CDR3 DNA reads TGCGCCAGCAGCTTGGGGACTAGGGTCTCAGATACGCAGTATTTT. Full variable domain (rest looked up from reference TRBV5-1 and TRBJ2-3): KAGVTQTPRYLIKTRGQQVTLSCSPISGHRSVSWYQQTPGQGLQFLFEYFSETQRNKGNFPGRFSGRQFSNSRSEMNVSTLELGDSALYLCASSLGTRVSDTQYFGPGTRLTVL.

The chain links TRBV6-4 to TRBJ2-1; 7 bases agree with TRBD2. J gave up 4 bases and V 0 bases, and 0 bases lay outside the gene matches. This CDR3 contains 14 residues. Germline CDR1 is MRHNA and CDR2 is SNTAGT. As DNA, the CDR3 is TGTGCCAGCAGTGACTCAGCGGGATACAATGAGCAGTTCTTC. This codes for CASSDSAGYNEQFF.

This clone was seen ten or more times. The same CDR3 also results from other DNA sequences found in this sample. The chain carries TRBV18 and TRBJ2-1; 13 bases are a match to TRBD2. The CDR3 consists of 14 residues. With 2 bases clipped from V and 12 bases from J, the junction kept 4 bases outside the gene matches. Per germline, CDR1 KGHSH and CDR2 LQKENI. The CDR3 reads CASSPGLAGVGQFF. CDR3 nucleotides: TGTGCCAGCTCACCAGGACTAGCGGGAGTCGGGCAGTTCTTC.

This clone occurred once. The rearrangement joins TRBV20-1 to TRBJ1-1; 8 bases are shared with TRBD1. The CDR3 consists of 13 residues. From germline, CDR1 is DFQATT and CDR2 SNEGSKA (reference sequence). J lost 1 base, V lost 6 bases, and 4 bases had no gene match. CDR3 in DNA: TGCAGTGCGCCAGGGGGCAAGAACACTGAAGCTTTCTTT. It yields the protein CSAPGGKNTEAFF.

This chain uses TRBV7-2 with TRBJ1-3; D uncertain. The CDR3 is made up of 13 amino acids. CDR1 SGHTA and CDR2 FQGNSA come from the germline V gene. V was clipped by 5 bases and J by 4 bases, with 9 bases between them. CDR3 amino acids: CASSPWRGNTIYF. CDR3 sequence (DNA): TGTGCCAGCAGCCCCTGGAGGGGAAACACCATATATTTT.

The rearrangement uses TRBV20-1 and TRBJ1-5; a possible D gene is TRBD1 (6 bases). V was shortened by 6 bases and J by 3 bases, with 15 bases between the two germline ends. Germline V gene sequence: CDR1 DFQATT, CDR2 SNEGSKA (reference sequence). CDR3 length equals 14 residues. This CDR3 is CSARGHSVNQPQHF. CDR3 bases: TGCAGTGCCCGGGGACACTCCGTCAATCAGCCCCAGCATTTT.

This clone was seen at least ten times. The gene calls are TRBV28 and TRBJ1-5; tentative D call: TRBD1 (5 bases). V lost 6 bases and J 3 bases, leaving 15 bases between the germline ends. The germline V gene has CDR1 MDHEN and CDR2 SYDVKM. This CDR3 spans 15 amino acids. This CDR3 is CASSPVLGPNQPQHF. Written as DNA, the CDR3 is TGTGCCAGCAGCCCCGTCCTGGGGCCCAATCAGCCCCAGCATTTT.

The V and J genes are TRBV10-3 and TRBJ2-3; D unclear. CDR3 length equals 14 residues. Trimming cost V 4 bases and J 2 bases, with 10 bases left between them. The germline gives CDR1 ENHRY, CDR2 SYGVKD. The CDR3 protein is CAISASSYTDTQYF. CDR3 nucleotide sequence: TGTGCCATCAGTGCCTCCTCATACACAGATACGCAGTATTTT.

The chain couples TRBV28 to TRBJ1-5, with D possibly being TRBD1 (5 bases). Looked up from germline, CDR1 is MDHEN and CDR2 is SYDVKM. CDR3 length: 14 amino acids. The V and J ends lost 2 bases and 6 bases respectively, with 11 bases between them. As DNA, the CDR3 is TGTGCCAGCAGTTTAGGGGGTCCAGCTCAGCCCCAGCATTTT. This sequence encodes CASSLGGPAQPQHF.

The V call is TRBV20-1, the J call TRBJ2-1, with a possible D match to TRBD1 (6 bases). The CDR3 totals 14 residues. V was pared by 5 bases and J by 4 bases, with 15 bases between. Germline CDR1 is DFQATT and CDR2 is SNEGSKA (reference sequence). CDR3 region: CSAPHRTGYNEQFF. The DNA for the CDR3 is TGCAGTGCTCCACATCGAACAGGGTACAATGAGCAGTTCTTC.

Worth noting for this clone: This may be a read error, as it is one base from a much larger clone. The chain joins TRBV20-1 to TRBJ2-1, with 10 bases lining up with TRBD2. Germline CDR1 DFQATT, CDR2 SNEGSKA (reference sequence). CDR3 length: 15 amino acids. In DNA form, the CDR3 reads TGCAGTGCTAGATTGTCGGGACTAGCGCTCAATGACCAGTTCTTC. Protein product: CSARLSGLALNDQFF.